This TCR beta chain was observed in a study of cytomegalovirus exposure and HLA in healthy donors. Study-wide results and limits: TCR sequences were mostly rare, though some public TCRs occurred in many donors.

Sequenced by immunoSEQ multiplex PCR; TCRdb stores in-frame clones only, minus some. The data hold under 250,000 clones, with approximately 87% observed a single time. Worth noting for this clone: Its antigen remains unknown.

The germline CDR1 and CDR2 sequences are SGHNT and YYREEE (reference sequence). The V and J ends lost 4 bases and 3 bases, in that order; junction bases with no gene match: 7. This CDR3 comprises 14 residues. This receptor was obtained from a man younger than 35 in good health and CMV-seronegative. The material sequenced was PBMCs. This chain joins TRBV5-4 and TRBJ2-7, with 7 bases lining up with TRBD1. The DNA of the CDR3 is TGTGCCAGCAGCCTATCGACAGGGTTCTACGAGCAGTACTTC. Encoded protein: CASSLSTGFYEQYF.